This T cell receptor beta chain is from a study of blood T cell repertoires in COVID-19. Study details: Samples representing acute and convalescent COVID-19 were sourced from the United States, Italy and Spain.

Original data processing: Counts of nucleated cells, estimated from reference gene primer amplification, were obtained. Using immunoSEQ multiplex PCR, the repertoire was profiled, and TCRdb retains in-frame clones only, with some absent. The V and J calls and clone size are taken from that table; D and trimming were inferred from the DNA. The table includes 100,000 or so clones, approximately 86% detected once. The germline V gene has CDR1 SNHLY and CDR2 FYNNEI. J lost 2 bases, V lost 10 bases, and 11 bases had no gene match. This CDR3 is built from 14 residues. The specimen was peripheral blood. This receptor was taken from a man between 70 and 80 years old with active or convalescent COVID-19. J is TRBJ2-7 and V is TRBV2, with 7 bases lining up with TRBD1. The CDR3 protein is CATTIPGQTYEQYF. The CDR3 DNA follows: TGTGCCACCACGATTCCGGGACAGACCTACGAGCAGTACTTC.